This T cell receptor beta chain was sequenced during a study of cytomegalovirus exposure and HLA in healthy donors. Overall study findings and caveats: What TCR beta sequences reportedly achieved was accurate prediction of HLA-A and HLA-B alleles in most subjects. The authors listed 150 to 200 TCR beta chains as cytomegalovirus-associated. Among the CMV-associated chains, a few were confirmed in vitro as specific for CMV antigens.

V was shortened by 2 bases and J by 0 bases, with 9 bases between the two germline ends. This CDR3 has 16 amino acids. Germline CDR1 and CDR2: SGDLS and YYNGEE. The study ran its PCR with 60 Vbeta and 13 Jbeta primers. Generated by immunoSEQ multiplex PCR, the TCRdb table keeps only in-frame clones and is missing some. The data hold approximately 150,000 clones, with over 60% observed a single time. With respect to this clone: Its antigen is still unknown.

This chain connects TRBV9 to TRBJ1-6; no clear D. What was sequenced was PBMCs. The receptor was derived from a woman aged 25 to 39 in good health and CMV-seronegative. The CDR3 loop reads CASSVGGSSYNSPLHF. The CDR3 coding sequence is TGTGCCAGCAGCGTTGGAGGGAGCTCCTATAATTCACCCCTCCACTTT.